The following is a TCR beta chain sequence with its context. The antigen is unknown. The germline V gene has CDR1 MNHEY and CDR2 SVGAGI. V was trimmed by 9 bases and J by 5 bases, leaving 11 bases between them. CDR3 length equals 11 residues. The entry originates in a study of OX40 agonist ivuxolimab in advanced cancers. Repertoires were generated with immunoSEQ multiplex PCR, while TCRdb's copy carries only in-frame clones and drops some. The top ten clones hold roughly 8.7% of a sample with some 86,000 clones, about 89% of them seen once. Findings of the study overall: Low clonal expansion, among the lowest seen, marked partial responders at 0.1-3.0 mg/kg. Some nonresponders additionally presented with little normalized T-cell clonal expansion. Relative to CD4+ cells, CD8+ T cells on average had more expanded clones.

The receptor comes from an adult with an advanced solid tumor such as melanoma, head and neck, liver or kidney cancer. The V and J genes are TRBV6-5 and TRBJ2-7; D is perhaps TRBD1 (6 bases). The source was CD4+ or CD8+ T cells sorted from blood, collected in a trial of the OX40 agonist ivuxolimab. CDR3 sequence (DNA): TGTGCCAGGATCAGGGGCCACGAGCAGTACTTC. Translating it yields CARIRGHEQYF.